The clone carrying this TCR beta chain has a count of ten or more. This sample is drawn from a study of T-cell reconstitution after alpha-beta-depleted transplantation in children. Unique molecular identifiers were built into the TCRbeta library. TCRdb analysed the PCR reads with MiXCR anew, one entry per CDR3 protein. The sample comprises 230,000 or so distinct CDR3 sequences, 9.7% of which are singletons, and 5.1% rests with the top ten. V lost 7 bases and J lost 2; bases outside the gene matches: 8. This CDR3 contains 14 residues. CDR1 is SGHRS and CDR2 is YFSETQ in the germline V gene. The sequenced sample was PBMCs from the stem cell graft donor, obtained from the stem cell graft. This receptor was obtained from a human donor who donated a stem cell graft to a child with SCID. The rearrangement uses TRBV5-1 and TRBJ2-5; 7 bases line up with TRBD2. CDR3: CASGRDYQQETQYF. The CDR3, as DNA: TGCGCCAGCGGCCGGGACTACCAACAAGAGACCCAGTACTTC.